This entry lists 27 T cell receptor beta chains sequenced from one sample in a study of T-cell memory formation after mild COVID-19. Using its own MiXCR run on the 5' RACE reads, TCRdb lists one record per CDR3 protein. This sample has hundreds of thousands of distinct CDR3 sequences, with 20% to 30% found just once. The specimen sequenced was PBMCs or a T cell subset sorted from them (not recorded which). The receptors originated from an adult woman who had mild COVID-19 (a few samples of this study predate the infection). Cell type and time point are not known.

This clonotype was detected a few times. The chain links TRBV20-1 to TRBJ2-4; TRBD2 might be the D (7 bases). Germline CDR1 and CDR2: DFQATT and SNEGSKA (reference sequence). The V gene lost 1 base and the J gene lost 7 bases, with 14 bases spanning the gap. The CDR3 is 14 residues long. The CDR3: CSARVPGGGNIQYF. CDR3 coding DNA: TGCAGTGCTAGAGTCCCGGGGGGCGGTAACATTCAGTACTTC.

The rearrangement links TRBV13 to TRBJ2-1, with TRBD2 identical over 7 bases. Germline CDR1 reads PRHDT; CDR2 reads FYEKMQ (reference sequence). The CDR3 totals 15 residues. V lost 2 bases, J lost 4 bases, and 5 bases stayed unmatched. CDR3 sequence (DNA): TGTGCCAGCAGCTTACTGGCTAGCGGATACAATGAGCAGTTCTTC. Translating gives CASSLLASGYNEQFF.

V usage is TRBV29-1 and J usage is TRBJ1-1; D might be TRBD1 (6 bases). The CDR3 is 14 residues long. Germline V gene data show CDR1 as SQVTM and CDR2 as ANQGSEA. V was pared by 6 bases and J by 5 bases, with 19 bases between. The CDR3 spells CSVDLGTLATEAFF. The CDR3 nucleotides are TGCAGCGTCGACCTAGGGACATTAGCAACTGAAGCTTTCTTT.

Here the CDR3 DNA reads TGTGCCAGCAGCTGGGGACTAGCGGGAGAAAGAAAAAACATTCAGTACTTC. Translating it yields CASSWGLAGERKNIQYF. This chain links TRBV7-8 with TRBJ2-4; 14 nucleotides line up with TRBD2. Per the germline V gene, CDR1 is SGHVS and CDR2 is FQNEAQ. The CDR3 sequence is 17 residues long. V shed 4 bases, J shed 4 bases, and the junction held 6 bases outside the gene matches.

V is TRBV21-1 and J is TRBJ2-7. TRBV21-1 is deemed a pseudogene. The CDR3 runs 14 residues. The CDR3 sequence is CASRGRRESYEQYF. In DNA, the CDR3 is TGTGCCAGCAGAGGTCGGCGGGAGTCGTACGAGCAGTACTTC.

This clonotype was seen a few times. The CDR3 sequence is CASSLGDSAGGTQYF. The DNA for the CDR3 is TGTGCCAGCAGTTTGGGGGACTCCGCGGGAGGGACCCAGTACTTC. The genes are TRBV28 and TRBJ2-5; 8 bases are a match to TRBD2. J gave up 7 bases and V 3 bases, and 10 bases lay outside the gene matches. CDR1 and CDR2 from the germline V gene are MDHEN and SYDVKM. This CDR3 has 15 residues.

The V gene is TRBV9, the J gene TRBJ1-6, with D possibly matching TRBD1 (6 bases). Germline loops: CDR1 SGDLS, CDR2 YYNGEE. CDR3 length: 15 amino acids. Trimming shortened V by 0 bases and J by 6 bases, and 10 bases separated the two germline ends. The chain's CDR3 is CASSVAGGGNSPLHF. The DNA for the CDR3 is TGTGCCAGCAGCGTAGCCGGGGGCGGTAATTCACCCCTCCACTTT.

This clonotype has more than one count but fewer than ten. V gene TRBV7-2 combines with J gene TRBJ2-4; D is unresolved. Germline V gene data show CDR1 as SGHTA and CDR2 as FQGNSA. The V end was cut by 5 bases, the J end by 0 bases, with 8 bases between. The CDR3 runs to 14 residues. This chain's CDR3 is CASSPEVAKNIQYF. The CDR3 bases are TGTGCCAGCAGCCCAGAGGTAGCCAAAAACATTCAGTACTTC.

This clonotype was counted only a few times. This chain uses TRBV6-5 with TRBJ2-1, with 9 bases identical to TRBD2. Germline V gene data show CDR1 as MNHEY and CDR2 as SVGAGI. The CDR3 runs to 16 residues. V lost 5 bases to trimming and J lost 0 bases; unmatched junction nucleotides: 5. The DNA of the CDR3 is TGTGCCAGCAGTCGACTAGCGGTTAGCTCCTACAATGAGCAGTTCTTC. This sequence encodes CASSRLAVSSYNEQFF.

The sample holds a few counts of this clonotype. This chain joins TRBV7-9 and TRBJ2-1, with TRBD1 matching over 12 bases. Germline V lookup: CDR1 SEHNR, CDR2 FQNEAQ (reference sequence). V shed 5 bases and J 7 bases; nucleotides not matched to a gene: 6. The CDR3 covers 15 residues. The CDR3, as DNA: TGTGCCAGCAGCCCCGGGACAGGGGGCGTAAATGAGCAGTTCTTC. Translating it yields CASSPGTGGVNEQFF.

In this sample, this clonotype turned up a few times. The rearrangement uses TRBV12-3 or TRBV12-4 and TRBJ2-7; 7 nucleotides match TRBD1. With 7 bases clipped from V and 4 bases from J, the junction kept 10 bases outside the gene matches. The CDR3 sequence is 14 residues long. This chain's CDR3 is CASTPTGTQYEQYF. CDR3 in DNA: TGTGCCAGCACCCCGACAGGGACGCAGTACGAGCAGTACTTC.

This chain links TRBV7-2 with TRBJ2-2; TRBD2 agrees at 16 bases. The germline CDR1 and CDR2 sequences are SGHTA and FQGNSA. The CDR3 is made up of 19 amino acids. The V and J ends lost 0 bases and 3 bases, in that order; junction bases with no gene match: 4. CDR3 nucleotide sequence: TGTGCCAGCAGCTTAGCGGGACTAGCGGGAGGGCCGTACACCGGGGAGCTGTTTTTT. This encodes CASSLAGLAGGPYTGELFF.

CDR3 sequence reads: CASSAPPGLAGLAKNIQYF. DNA of the CDR3: TGTGCCAGCAGTGCACCCCCGGGACTAGCGGGGCTAGCCAAAAACATTCAGTACTTC. The chain couples TRBV12-3 or TRBV12-4 to TRBJ2-4; 13 positions match TRBD2. Losses at the gene ends were 5 bases for V and 0 bases for J; bases not matched to a gene: 10. This CDR3 contains 19 residues.

This clonotype appeared many times. The V call is TRBV6-5, the J call TRBJ1-6; tentative D call: TRBD1 (6 bases). Germline CDR1 is MNHEY and CDR2 is SVGAGI. The CDR3 totals 15 residues. V lost 7 bases, J lost 7 bases, and 17 bases lay in between. CDR3 in DNA: TGTGCCAGCACCCTTAGGGTCAGGGGAAATTCACCCCTCCACTTT. Its translation: CASTLRVRGNSPLHF.

Turning to this clonotype: An end of the junction differs from the germline gene, which may be a read error. This chain uses TRBV12-3 or TRBV12-4 with TRBJ1-5; possibly TRBD1 for D (6 bases). The CDR3 extends over 15 amino acids. The CDR3: CASSLSVRGNQPQHF. The CDR3, as DNA: TGTGCCAGCAGTTTATCAGTCAGGGGCAACCAGCCCCAGCATTTT.

This clonotype turned up a few times. The CDR3 DNA reads as TGTGCCAGCACCCCTCCGGGACTCCCGAGGGCCAATCAGCCCCAGCATTTT. Protein: CASTPPGLPRANQPQHF. J is TRBJ1-5 and V is TRBV12-3 or TRBV12-4, with D perhaps matching TRBD1 (5 bases). The CDR3 consists of 17 residues. Trimming took 7 bases from V and 3 from J, leaving 22 bases between them.

This clonotype showed up just a few times. The chain uses TRBV14 and TRBJ2-7; D uncertain. V was trimmed by 1 base and J by 5 bases, leaving 9 bases between them. CDR1 is SGHDN and CDR2 is FVKESK in the germline V gene. The CDR3 spans 13 residues. CDR3 amino acids: CASSQGSGHEQYF. CDR3 sequence (DNA): TGTGCCAGCAGCCAAGGATCGGGTCACGAGCAGTACTTC.

This clonotype was detected a few times. The V gene is TRBV19, the J gene TRBJ1-5; D gene ambiguous. Between the trimmed V and J ends, which lost 2 bases and 7 bases, there was a span of 9 bases. The V gene's germline CDR1 is LNHDA and CDR2 SQIVND (reference sequence). The CDR3 loop spans 13 amino acids. The CDR3 DNA follows: TGTGCCAGTAGTATATGGGGAAGCCAGCCCCAGCATTTT. Translated: CASSIWGSQPQHF.

Many counts were recorded for this clonotype. A read error may explain this, as a much larger clone is one base away. This chain joins TRBV5-5 and TRBJ2-1; TRBD2 might be the D (5 bases). The CDR3 sequence is 12 residues long. The V and J ends lost 2 bases and 7 bases respectively, with 7 bases between them. Germline-derived CDR1 and CDR2 are SGHKS and YYEKEE (reference sequence). CDR3 in DNA: TGTGCCAGCAGCTTTAGAGGGAATGAGCAGTTCTTC. Its translation: CASSFRGNEQFF.

The V call is TRBV20-1, the J call TRBJ1-5; D not certain. Germline V lookup: CDR1 DFQATT, CDR2 SNEGSKA (reference sequence). V lost 2 bases, J lost 3 bases, and 17 bases lay in between. The CDR3 runs to 16 residues. The CDR3 bases are TGCAGTGCTAGAAAATCCCCCGGGGTCTTCAATCAGCCCCAGCATTTT. Amino acids: CSARKSPGVFNQPQHF.

The chain has TRBV5-1 and TRBJ1-1, with D possibly being TRBD1 (5 bases). The CDR3 has 15 amino acids. Trimming removed 4 bases at V and 2 bases at J, with 15 bases between. Germline assignment: CDR1 SGHRS and CDR2 YFSETQ. In nucleotides, the CDR3 is TGCGCCAGCAGCAGACAGTCTACTCCTAACACTGAAGCTTTCTTT. Protein: CASSRQSTPNTEAFF.

This clonotype was picked up a small number of times. V gene TRBV20-1 combines with J gene TRBJ2-7, with D perhaps TRBD1 (6 bases). This CDR3 contains 13 residues. Germline V gene lookup returns CDR1 DFQATT and CDR2 SNEGSKA (reference sequence). The germline V and J ends were trimmed by 6 bases and 3 bases, with 15 bases remaining between them. CDR3 bases: TGCAGTGCCGCTCCGGGACAAGACTACGAGCAGTACTTC. As protein: CSAAPGQDYEQYF.

The V gene is TRBV6-6, the J gene TRBJ2-5; 9 positions match TRBD1. V gave up 6 bases and J gave up 5 bases; unmatched junction bases: 7. CDR1 and CDR2 from the germline V gene are MNHNY and SVGAGI (reference sequence). The CDR3 consists of 14 residues. In nucleotides, the CDR3 is TGTGCCAGCAGACGGGACAGGGATGGGGAGACCCAGTACTTC. This codes for CASRRDRDGETQYF.

This chain connects TRBV5-5 to TRBJ1-3, with 9 bases aligning to TRBD1. J was trimmed by 1 base and V by 0 bases; bases with no gene match: 5. The CDR3 is 17 residues long. Germline assignment: CDR1 SGHKS and CDR2 YYEKEE (reference sequence). The CDR3 coding sequence is TGTGCCAGCAGCTTGGGAGGGGACAGGGCATCTGGAAACACCATATATTTT. Translation gives CASSLGGDRASGNTIYF.

This chain connects TRBV25-1 to TRBJ2-5, with D tentatively TRBD2 (7 bases). V lost 3 bases and J lost 2, with 10 bases in between. Germline CDR1 and CDR2: MGHDK and SYGVNS. The CDR3 is 14 residues long. The CDR3 reads CASSDGRGQETQYF. The CDR3 DNA reads as TGTGCCAGCAGTGATGGGAGGGGGCAAGAGACCCAGTACTTC.

This clonotype has only a few counts. V and J are TRBV2 and TRBJ1-1; D remains unclear. Trimming pared 3 bases from V and 1 base from J, leaving 15 bases between. The CDR3 has 16 residues. Germline CDR1 and CDR2: SNHLY and FYNNEI. The CDR3 bases are TGTGCCAGCAGTGACCCAACCGGGCCCGCGAACACTGAAGCTTTCTTT. Residues: CASSDPTGPANTEAFF.

This clonotype came up many times. This chain connects TRBV12-3 or TRBV12-4 to TRBJ1-1; tentatively, D is TRBD1 (6 bases). The CDR3 extends over 14 amino acids. Trimming took 4 bases from V and 6 from J, leaving 15 bases between them. CDR3 DNA sequence: TGTGCCAGCAGTTCCTGGGTCGGGGGGCCTGAAGCTTTCTTT. Its translation: CASSSWVGGPEAFF.